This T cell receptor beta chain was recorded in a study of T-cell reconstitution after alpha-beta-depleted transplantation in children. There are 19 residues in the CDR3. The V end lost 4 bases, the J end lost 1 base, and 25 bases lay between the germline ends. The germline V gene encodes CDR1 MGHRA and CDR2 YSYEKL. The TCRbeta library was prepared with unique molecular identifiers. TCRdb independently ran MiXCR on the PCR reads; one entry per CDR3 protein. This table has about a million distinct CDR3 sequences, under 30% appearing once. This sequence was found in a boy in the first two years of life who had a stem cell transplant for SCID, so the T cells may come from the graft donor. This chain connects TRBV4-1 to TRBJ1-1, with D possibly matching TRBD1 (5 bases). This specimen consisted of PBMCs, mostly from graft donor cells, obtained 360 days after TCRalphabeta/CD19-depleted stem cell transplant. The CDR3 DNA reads TGCGCCAGCAGCCTTGTAGGACGGATAACAGGATTAGAGAACACTGAAGCTTTCTTT. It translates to CASSLVGRITGLENTEAFF.